This T cell receptor beta chain was found in a study of blood T cell repertoires in COVID-19. Study as a whole: Some COVID-19 samples were acute and others convalescent; all came from the United States, Italy and Spain.

In the original workflow: Researchers report that nucleated cell counts were estimated from reference gene primer amplification. Assay used: immunoSEQ multiplex PCR; TCRdb lists only in-frame clones, some missing. Clonal size and the V and J genes are those of that table, whereas D and trimming came from the DNA. Among about 160,000 clones, approximately 84% were seen once, and the ten largest hold about a fifth. Looked up from germline, CDR1 is SGHRS and CDR2 is YFSETQ. V lost 4 bases and J lost 3; bases outside the gene matches: 5. This CDR3 is built from 14 residues. V and J are TRBV5-1 and TRBJ2-3; the match to TRBD1 covers 7 bases. The material sequenced was peripheral blood. This sequence was found in an elderly woman with acute or convalescent COVID-19. The CDR3 here is CASSPTGRTDTQYF. CDR3 in DNA: TGCGCCAGCAGCCCGACAGGGCGGACAGATACGCAGTATTTT.